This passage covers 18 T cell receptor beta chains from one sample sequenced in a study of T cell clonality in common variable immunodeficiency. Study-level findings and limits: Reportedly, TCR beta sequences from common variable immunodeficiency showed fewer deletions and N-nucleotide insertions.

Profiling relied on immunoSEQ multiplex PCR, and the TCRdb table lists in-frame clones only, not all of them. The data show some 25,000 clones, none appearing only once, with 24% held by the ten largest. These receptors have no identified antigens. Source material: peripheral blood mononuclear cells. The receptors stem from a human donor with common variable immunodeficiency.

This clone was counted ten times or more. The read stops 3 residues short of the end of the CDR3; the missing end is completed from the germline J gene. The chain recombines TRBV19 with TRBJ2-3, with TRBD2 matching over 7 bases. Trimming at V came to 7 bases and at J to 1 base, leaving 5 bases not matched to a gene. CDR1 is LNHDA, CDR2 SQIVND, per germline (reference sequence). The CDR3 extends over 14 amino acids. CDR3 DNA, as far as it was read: TGTGCCAGTAAGGGACTAAAACGCACAGATACG. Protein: CASKGLKRTDT. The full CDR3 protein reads CASKGLKRTDTQYF.

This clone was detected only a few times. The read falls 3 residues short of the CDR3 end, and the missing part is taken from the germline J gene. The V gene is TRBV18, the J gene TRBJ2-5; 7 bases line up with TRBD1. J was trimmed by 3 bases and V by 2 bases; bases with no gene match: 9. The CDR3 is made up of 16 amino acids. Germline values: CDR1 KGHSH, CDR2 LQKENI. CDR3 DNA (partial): TGTGCCAGCTCACCAGCGGGCCGGGGACAGAAAGAGACC. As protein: CASSPAGRGQKET. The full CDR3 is CASSPAGRGQKETQYF.

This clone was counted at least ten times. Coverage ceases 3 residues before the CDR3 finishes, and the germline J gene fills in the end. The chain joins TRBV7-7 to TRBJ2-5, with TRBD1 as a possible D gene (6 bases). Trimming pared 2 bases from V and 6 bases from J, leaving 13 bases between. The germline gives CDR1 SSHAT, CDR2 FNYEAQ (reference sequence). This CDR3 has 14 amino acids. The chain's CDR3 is CASSLSGVGQTQYF. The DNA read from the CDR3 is TGTGCCAGCAGCTTATCAGGGGTCGGGCAGACC. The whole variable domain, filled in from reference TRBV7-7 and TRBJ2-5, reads GAGVSQSPRYKVTKRGQDVTLRCDPISSHATLYWYQQALGQGPEFLTYFNYEAQPDKSGLPSDRFSAERPEGSISTLTIQRTEQRDSAMYRCASSLSGVGQTQYFGPGTRLLVL.

The CDR3 is CAWRQDQAPLHF. The CDR3 bases that were read are TGTGCCTGGAGGCAGGATCAGGCACCC. This rearrangement joins TRBV30 to TRBJ1-6; D not resolved. Read sequence stops 3 residues before the CDR3 end, and the germline J gene provides the missing end. Germline V gives CDR1 GTSNPN, CDR2 SVGIG (reference sequence). V was clipped by 3 bases and J by 11 bases, with 11 bases between them. The CDR3 has 12 amino acids.

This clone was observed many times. CDR3 sequence: CASSGTGGPTGELFF. The covered CDR3 bases are TGTGCCAGCAGTGGGACAGGGGGCCCCACCGGGGAG. V and J are TRBV2 and TRBJ2-2; 11 bases align to TRBD1. The CDR3 goes on 3 residues after the read ends, and that part is filled in from the germline J gene. The CDR3 totals 15 residues. Germline V gene lookup returns CDR1 SNHLY and CDR2 FYNNEI. Germline trimming cut 4 bases from V and 4 bases from J; bases unmatched to any gene: 2.

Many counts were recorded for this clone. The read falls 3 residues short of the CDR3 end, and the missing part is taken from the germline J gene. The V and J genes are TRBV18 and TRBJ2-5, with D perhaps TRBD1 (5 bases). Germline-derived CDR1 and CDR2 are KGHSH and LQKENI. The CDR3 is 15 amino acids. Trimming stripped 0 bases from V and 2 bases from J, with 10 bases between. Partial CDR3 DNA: TGTGCCAGCTCACCACCTATCAGGGAACAAGAGACC. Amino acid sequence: CASSPPIREQET. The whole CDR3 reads CASSPPIREQETQYF.

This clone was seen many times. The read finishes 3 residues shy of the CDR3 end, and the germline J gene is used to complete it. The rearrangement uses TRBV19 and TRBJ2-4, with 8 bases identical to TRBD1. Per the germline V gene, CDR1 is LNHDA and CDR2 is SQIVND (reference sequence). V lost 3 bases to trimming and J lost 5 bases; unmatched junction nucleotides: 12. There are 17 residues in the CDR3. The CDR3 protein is CASSILPRTGSQNIQYF. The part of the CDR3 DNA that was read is TGTGCCAGTAGTATTTTACCAAGGACAGGGTCCCAAAACATT. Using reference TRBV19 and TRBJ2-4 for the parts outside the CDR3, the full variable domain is DGGITQSPKYLFRKEGQNVTLSCEQNLNHDAMYWYRQDPGQGLRLIYYSQIVNDFQKGDIAEGYSVSREKKESFPLTVTSAQKNPTAFYLCASSILPRTGSQNIQYFGAGTRLSVL.

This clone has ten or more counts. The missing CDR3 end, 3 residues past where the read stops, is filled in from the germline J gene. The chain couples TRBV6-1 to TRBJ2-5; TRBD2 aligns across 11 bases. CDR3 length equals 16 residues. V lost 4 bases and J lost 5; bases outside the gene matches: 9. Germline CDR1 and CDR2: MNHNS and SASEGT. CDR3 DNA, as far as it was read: TGTGCCAGCAGTGTAATTAGCGGGGGGGCCCGGGAGACC. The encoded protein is CASSVISGGARET. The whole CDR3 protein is CASSVISGGARETQYF.

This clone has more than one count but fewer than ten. CDR3 loop: CARQGAYNEQFF. The CDR3 bases that were read are TGTGCCAGACAGGGGGCCTACAATGAG. The chain joins TRBV2 to TRBJ2-1, with 8 bases matching TRBD1. From the germline J gene comes the end of the CDR3, since the read stops 3 residues before it. This CDR3 has 12 amino acids. CDR1 is SNHLY, CDR2 FYNNEI, per germline. V dropped 9 bases and J dropped 2; count of bases not matched to a gene: 0.

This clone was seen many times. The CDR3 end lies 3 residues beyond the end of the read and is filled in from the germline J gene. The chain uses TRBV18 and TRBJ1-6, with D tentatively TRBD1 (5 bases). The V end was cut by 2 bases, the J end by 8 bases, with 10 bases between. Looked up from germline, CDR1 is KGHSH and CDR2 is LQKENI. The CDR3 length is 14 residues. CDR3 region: CASSPNRGDSPLHF. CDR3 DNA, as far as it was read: TGTGCCAGCTCACCAAACCGGGGGGATTCACCC.

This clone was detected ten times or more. The sequenced CDR3 bases are TGCAGTGCTAGTGAGGCAACAGATACG. Translating it yields CSASEATDT. The whole CDR3 protein reads CSASEATDTQYF. The chain couples TRBV20-1 to TRBJ2-3, with no clear D. The read comes to an end 3 residues before the CDR3 does, leaving the germline J gene to fill in the end. Trimming removed 3 bases at V and 3 bases at J, with 7 bases between. Germline CDR1 and CDR2: DFQATT and SNEGSKA (reference sequence). The CDR3 loop spans 12 amino acids.

The covered CDR3 bases are TGTGCCAGCAGTTTATCGCCAGGTAATTACTACGAG. Translation: CASSLSPGNYYE. The entire CDR3 sequence reads CASSLSPGNYYEQYF. The V gene is TRBV27, the J gene TRBJ2-7; no firm D call. With the read ending 3 residues before the CDR3 end, the germline J gene is used to fill in that end. The CDR3 contains 15 residues. Trimming removed 0 bases from V and 3 bases from J, with 12 bases in between. Germline V lookup: CDR1 MNHEY, CDR2 SMNVEV (reference sequence).

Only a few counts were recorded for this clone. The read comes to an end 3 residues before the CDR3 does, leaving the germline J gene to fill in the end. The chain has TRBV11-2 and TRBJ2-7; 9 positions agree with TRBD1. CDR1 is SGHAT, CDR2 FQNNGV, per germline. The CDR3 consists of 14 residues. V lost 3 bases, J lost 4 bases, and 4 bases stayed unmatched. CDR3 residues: CASSFATGGYEQYF. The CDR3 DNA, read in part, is TGTGCCAGCAGCTTTGCGACAGGGGGGTACGAG.

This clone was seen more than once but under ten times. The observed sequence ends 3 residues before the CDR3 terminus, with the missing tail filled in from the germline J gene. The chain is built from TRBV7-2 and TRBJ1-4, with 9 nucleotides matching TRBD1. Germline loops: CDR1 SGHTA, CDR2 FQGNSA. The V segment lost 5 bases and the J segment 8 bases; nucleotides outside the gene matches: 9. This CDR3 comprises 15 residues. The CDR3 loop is CASSANRGRREKLFF. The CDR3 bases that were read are TGTGCCAGCAGCGCCAACAGGGGGCGAAGGGAAAAA.

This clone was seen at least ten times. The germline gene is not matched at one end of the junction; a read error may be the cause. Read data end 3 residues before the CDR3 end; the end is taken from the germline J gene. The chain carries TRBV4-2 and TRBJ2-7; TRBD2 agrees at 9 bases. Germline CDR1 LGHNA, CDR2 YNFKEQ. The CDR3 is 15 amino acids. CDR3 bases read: TGCGCCAGCAGCCTACGGCTAGCGGGACTCTACGAG. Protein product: CASSLRLAGLYE. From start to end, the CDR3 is CASSLRLAGLYEQYF.

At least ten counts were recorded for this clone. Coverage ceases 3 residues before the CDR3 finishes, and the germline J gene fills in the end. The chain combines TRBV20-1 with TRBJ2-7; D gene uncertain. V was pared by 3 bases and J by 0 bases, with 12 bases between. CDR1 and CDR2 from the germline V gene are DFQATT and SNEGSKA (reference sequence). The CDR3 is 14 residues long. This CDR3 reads CSASFFGSSYEQYF. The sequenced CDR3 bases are TGCAGTGCTAGTTTTTTTGGCAGCTCCTACGAG.

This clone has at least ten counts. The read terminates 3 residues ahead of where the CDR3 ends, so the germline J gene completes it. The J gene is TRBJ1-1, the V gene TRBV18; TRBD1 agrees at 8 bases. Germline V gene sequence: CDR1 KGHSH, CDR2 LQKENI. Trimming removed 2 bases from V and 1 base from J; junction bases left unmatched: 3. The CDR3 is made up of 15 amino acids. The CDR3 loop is CASSPSQGGNTEAFF. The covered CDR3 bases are TGTGCCAGCTCACCATCACAGGGGGGGAACACTGAA.

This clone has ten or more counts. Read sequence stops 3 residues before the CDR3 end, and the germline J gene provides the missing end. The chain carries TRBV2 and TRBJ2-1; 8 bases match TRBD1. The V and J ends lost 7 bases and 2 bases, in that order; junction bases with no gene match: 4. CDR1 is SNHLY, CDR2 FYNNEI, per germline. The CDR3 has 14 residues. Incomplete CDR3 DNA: TGTGCCAGCAAACCGGGACAGGCCTACAATGAG. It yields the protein CASKPGQAYNE. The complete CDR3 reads CASKPGQAYNEQFF.